This T cell receptor beta chain was sequenced for a study of CD8+ T cells in alopecia areata. Study as a whole: The tofacitinib course ran for 6 to 18 months and was followed by 6 months off drug. Findings and caveats of the study: Lesional scalp exceeded normal scalp in clonality, especially in alopecia totalis/universalis.

The CDR3 covers 18 residues. V trimming: 0 bases; J trimming: 0 bases; junction bases outside the gene matches: 5. Germline V gives CDR1 MNHEY, CDR2 SMNVEV (reference sequence). Treatment defined: oral pan-JAK inhibitor, 5-10 mg twice daily. Points on this clone: The target antigen is unknown.

RNA extraction and reverse transcription yielded cDNA as sequencing template. Some clones are missing from TCRdb's copy, which holds only in-frame ones; the method was immunoSEQ multiplex PCR. The sample has a few hundred thousand clones, around two fifths seen once; the top ten hold almost 0.5%. The V call is TRBV27, the J call TRBJ2-6; 7 bases map to TRBD1. This material consisted of CD4+ T cells sorted from blood, taken around week 31, from a patient treated with tofacitinib. This clonotype was sampled from a human donor with alopecia areata. CDR3 residues: CASSLSNRGSSGANVLTF. The DNA of the CDR3 is TGTGCCAGCAGTTTATCGAACAGGGGATCCTCTGGGGCCAACGTCCTGACTTTC. The variable domain in full, with the rest retrieved from reference TRBV27 and TRBJ2-6, is EAQVTQNPRYLITVTGKKLTVTCSQNMNHEYMSWYRQDPGLGLRQIYYSMNVEVTDKGDVPEGYKVSRKEKRNFPLILESPSPNQTSLYFCASSLSNRGSSGANVLTFGAGSRLTVL.